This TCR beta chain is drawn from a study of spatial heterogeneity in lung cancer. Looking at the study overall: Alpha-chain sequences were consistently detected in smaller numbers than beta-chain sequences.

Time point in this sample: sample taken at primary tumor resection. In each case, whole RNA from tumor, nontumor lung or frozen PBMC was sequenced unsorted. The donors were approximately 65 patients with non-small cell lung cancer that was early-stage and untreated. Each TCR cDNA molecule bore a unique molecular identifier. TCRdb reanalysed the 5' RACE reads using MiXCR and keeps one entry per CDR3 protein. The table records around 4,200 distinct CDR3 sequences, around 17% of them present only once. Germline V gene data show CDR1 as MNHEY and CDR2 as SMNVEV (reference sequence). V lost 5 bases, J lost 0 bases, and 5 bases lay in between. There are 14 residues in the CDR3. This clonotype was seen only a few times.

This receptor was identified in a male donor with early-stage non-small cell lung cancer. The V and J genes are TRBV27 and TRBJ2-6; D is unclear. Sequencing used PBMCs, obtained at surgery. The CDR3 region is CASSPYSGANVLTF. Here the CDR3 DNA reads TGTGCCAGCAGTCCGTACTCTGGGGCCAACGTCCTGACTTTC. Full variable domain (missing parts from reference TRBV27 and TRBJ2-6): EAQVTQNPRYLITVTGKKLTVTCSQNMNHEYMSWYRQDPGLGLRQIYYSMNVEVTDKGDVPEGYKVSRKEKRNFPLILESPSPNQTSLYFCASSPYSGANVLTFGAGSRLTVL.